These 15 T cell receptor beta chains were all obtained from the same sample, sequenced in a study of monozygotic twins with inflammatory bowel disease. TCRdb reprocessed the 5' RACE reads, keeping one entry per CDR3 protein, no DNA. In all, the sample yields tens of thousands of distinct CDR3 sequences. The sample consisted of blood. The receptors stem from a human donor with ulcerative colitis or Crohn's disease, or a healthy co-twin of an affected twin (not recorded which).

This CDR3 reads CATSDPTGGPNNEQFF. V is TRBV24-1 and J is TRBJ2-1; the D call of TRBD1 rests on TCRdb alone, since no DNA is present to check it. CDR3 size: 16 residues. Germline V gene data show CDR1 as KGHDR and CDR2 as SFDVKD.

The chain joins TRBV4-2 to TRBJ1-4; TCRdb lists TRBD1, though no DNA is available to test this call. Germline CDR1 LGHNA, CDR2 YNFKEQ. This CDR3 has 15 amino acids. The CDR3 loop is CASSQRQGGNEKLFF.

The gene calls are TRBV10-3 and TRBJ2-7. The CDR3 consists of 14 residues. From germline, CDR1 is ENHRY and CDR2 SYGVKD. The CDR3 protein is CAISDSGSSYEQYF.

The rearrangement links TRBV12-3 or TRBV12-4 to TRBJ2-2; TCRdb calls TRBD1, which cannot be checked without DNA. The CDR3 covers 16 residues. CDR3 protein: CASSQDWGGLTGELFF.

The chain carries TRBV10-3 and TRBJ2-5; without DNA, the TCRdb call of TRBD1 cannot be checked. Germline CDR1 ENHRY, CDR2 SYGVKD. The length of the CDR3 is 16 residues. This CDR3 is CAISEGRGTYQETQYF.

This chain uses TRBV5-1 with TRBJ2-7; lacking DNA, the TRBD2 call made by TCRdb goes unchecked. The length of the CDR3 is 16 residues. CDR1 and CDR2 from the germline V gene are SGHRS and YFSETQ. The CDR3 protein is CASSLEYAGREYEQYF.

This chain links TRBV7-9 with TRBJ2-1; as DNA is missing, the TRBD1 call by TCRdb cannot be tested. Looked up from germline, CDR1 is SEHNR and CDR2 is FQNEAQ (reference sequence). The CDR3 is 14 residues long. CDR3 in amino acids: CASSSLLDKNEQFF. Full variable domain (outside the CDR3, taken from reference TRBV7-9 and TRBJ2-1): DTGVSQNPRHKITKRGQNVTFRCDPISEHNRLYWYRQTLGQGPEFLTYFQNEAQLEKSRLLSDRFSAERPKGSFSTLEIQRTEQGDSAMYLCASSSLLDKNEQFFGPGTRLTVL.

The chain is built from TRBV20-1 and TRBJ2-3; TCRdb calls TRBD2, which cannot be checked without DNA. Germline V lookup: CDR1 DFQATT, CDR2 SNEGSKA (reference sequence). The CDR3 totals 12 residues. The CDR3 sequence is CSASDSSDTQYF.

V and J are TRBV18 and TRBJ2-3; TCRdb reports TRBD1, a call that lacks DNA to check it against. There are 16 residues in the CDR3. In germline, CDR1 is KGHSH, CDR2 LQKENI. CDR3 region: CASSPPPGISTDTQYF.

CDR3 amino acids: CASSLGDPSNEQFF. This rearrangement joins TRBV5-1 to TRBJ2-1; the D call of TRBD1 rests on TCRdb alone, since no DNA is present to check it. CDR1 is SGHRS and CDR2 is YFSETQ in the germline V gene. The CDR3 is 14 residues long. The full variable domain, in which reference TRBV5-1 and TRBJ2-1 provide the parts outside the CDR3, is KAGVTQTPRYLIKTRGQQVTLSCSPISGHRSVSWYQQTPGQGLQFLFEYFSETQRNKGNFPGRFSGRQFSNSRSEMNVSTLELGDSALYLCASSLGDPSNEQFFGPGTRLTVL.

The chain uses TRBV20-1 and TRBJ2-3; TCRdb lists TRBD1, though no DNA is available to test this call. This CDR3 comprises 15 residues. CDR1 is DFQATT, CDR2 SNEGSKA, per germline (reference sequence). The CDR3 is CSATEGFKGAVAQYF.

The CDR3 region is CATSLAGQASYEQYF. V usage is TRBV15 and J usage is TRBJ2-7; checking the TCRdb D call of TRBD2 is not possible without DNA. This CDR3 is 15 amino acids long. Germline CDR1 and CDR2: LNHNV and YYDKDF (reference sequence).

The CDR3 protein is CASRPEAQSGLGKLFF. V is TRBV12-3 or TRBV12-4 and J is TRBJ1-4; TCRdb calls TRBD1, which cannot be checked without DNA. This CDR3 is built from 16 residues.

The chain carries TRBV7-7 and TRBJ2-3; TCRdb selects TRBD1, and the lack of DNA leaves this call unchecked. CDR3 length: 14 residues. Germline CDR1 and CDR2: SSHAT and FNYEAQ (reference sequence). The CDR3 here is CASSPGPSADTQYF.

The V gene is TRBV15, the J gene TRBJ1-4. Germline V gene lookup returns CDR1 LNHNV and CDR2 YYDKDF (reference sequence). CDR3 size: 15 residues. CDR3 in amino acids: CATSRDGYANEKLFF.